The 18 T cell receptor beta chains in this list originate from one sample, sequenced in a study of PD-L1 blockade in urothelial cancer. Using immunoSEQ multiplex PCR, the repertoire was profiled, and TCRdb retains in-frame clones only, with some absent. Found here are under 35,000 clones, approximately 86% of them singletons; the top ten hold 1.8%. The source was PBMCs, collected around atezolizumab (anti-PD-L1) treatment. These receptors were obtained from a man over 45 with urothelial cancer.

This clone was counted a few times. Here the CDR3 DNA reads TGTGCCAGCAGCCAATCCGGGGACAGGATGACTTTCTTT. Translation gives CASSQSGDRMTFF. V is TRBV16 and J is TRBJ1-1, with TRBD1 matching 8 bases. After removal of 0 bases from V and 12 bases from J, the junction contained 6 bases not matched to a gene. The CDR3 has 13 residues. Germline V gives CDR1 KGHSY, CDR2 FQNENV.

J is TRBJ2-5 and V is TRBV10-1, with 10 nucleotides matching TRBD1. V trimming: 3 bases; J trimming: 3 bases; junction bases outside the gene matches: 4. CDR3 size: 15 residues. Germline V gives CDR1 WNHNN, CDR2 SYGVQD (reference sequence). In DNA, the CDR3 is TGCGCCAGCAGTGACCAAGGGACAGGGGAAGAGACCCAGTACTTC. Translating it yields CASSDQGTGEETQYF.

V and J are TRBV27 and TRBJ2-7; D gene ambiguous. The V and J ends lost 10 bases and 6 bases respectively, with 19 bases between them. The germline V gene encodes CDR1 MNHEY and CDR2 SMNVEV (reference sequence). CDR3 length: 13 amino acids. CDR3 coding DNA: TGTGCCACCTCGGTTCGAGGCCCATCCGAGCAGTACTTC. This codes for CATSVRGPSEQYF.

The table lists this clone with a count of one. CDR3 sequence: CASSLVSGPSNEQFF. Here the CDR3 DNA reads TGCGCCAGCAGCTTAGTGTCCGGTCCCTCCAATGAGCAGTTCTTC. This chain links TRBV5-1 with TRBJ2-1; no clear D. With 2 bases removed from V and 6 bases from J, the gap between germline ends came to 15 bases. Germline V gene sequence: CDR1 SGHRS, CDR2 YFSETQ. The CDR3 extends over 15 amino acids. The full variable domain, rest sourced from reference TRBV5-1 and TRBJ2-1, is KAGVTQTPRYLIKTRGQQVTLSCSPISGHRSVSWYQQTPGQGLQFLFEYFSETQRNKGNFPGRFSGRQFSNSRSEMNVSTLELGDSALYLCASSLVSGPSNEQFFGPGTRLTVL.

This rearrangement joins TRBV11-2 to TRBJ2-2; 7 nucleotides match TRBD2. The CDR3 runs 15 residues. The V and J ends lost 1 base and 6 bases, in that order; junction bases with no gene match: 5. Germline values: CDR1 SGHAT, CDR2 FQNNGV. The CDR3 loop is CASSLAMGGAGELFF. CDR3 nucleotide sequence: TGTGCCAGCAGCTTAGCAATGGGGGGGGCCGGGGAGCTGTTTTTT.

The CDR3 nucleotides read TGTGCCAGTAAGGAGGGGAGGGGGTATAGGGATGAGCAGTTCTTC. It specifies CASKEGRGYRDEQFF. The chain combines TRBV19 with TRBJ2-1, with D possibly being TRBD2 (7 bases). V lost 7 bases and J lost 8, with 21 bases in between. The CDR3 totals 15 residues. Germline lookup yields CDR1 LNHDA and CDR2 SQIVND (reference sequence).

The chain recombines TRBV9 with TRBJ2-7, with 8 bases matching TRBD2. The V gene end was trimmed by 3 bases and the J gene end by 5 bases; junction bases not matched to a gene: 10. CDR1 is SGDLS and CDR2 is YYNGEE in the germline V gene. CDR3 size: 15 residues. This chain's CDR3 is CASSDGRGEADEQYF. CDR3 nucleotide sequence: TGTGCCAGCAGCGACGGGAGGGGTGAGGCGGACGAGCAGTACTTC. The variable domain in full, with the rest retrieved from reference TRBV9 and TRBJ2-7, is DSGVTQTPKHLITATGQRVTLRCSPRSGDLSVYWYQQSLDQGLQFLIQYYNGEERAKGNILERFSAQQFPDLHSELNLSSLELGDSALYFCASSDGRGEADEQYFGPGTRLTVT.

In nucleotides, the CDR3 is TGCGCCAGCAGGCGGACAGGCACAGATACGCAGTATTTT. Translation: CASRRTGTDTQYF. The rearrangement links TRBV10-1 to TRBJ2-3; D is perhaps TRBD1 (6 bases). Germline V gene sequence: CDR1 WNHNN, CDR2 SYGVQD (reference sequence). V was shortened by 6 bases and J by 1 base, with 8 bases between the two germline ends. The CDR3 sequence is 13 residues long.

V is TRBV29-1 and J is TRBJ2-1, with 10 bases identical to TRBD2. CDR3 length: 12 residues. After removal of 7 bases from V and 6 bases from J, the junction contained 3 bases not matched to a gene. Germline V gene lookup returns CDR1 SQVTM and CDR2 ANQGSEA. CDR3 nucleotides: TGCAGCGGGACTAGCGGAACCAATGAGCAGTTCTTC. It is translated as CSGTSGTNEQFF.

The chain uses TRBV19 and TRBJ2-1; 7 bases match TRBD2. J was trimmed by 4 bases and V by 6 bases; bases with no gene match: 15. Germline CDR1 and CDR2: LNHDA and SQIVND (reference sequence). The CDR3 sequence is 17 residues long. CDR3 bases: TGTGCCAGTAGCTTATCCGCGACTAGCTCCCCTTACAATGAGCAGTTCTTC. Residues: CASSLSATSSPYNEQFF.

The rearrangement links TRBV9 to TRBJ2-1; D not certain. With 0 bases removed from V and 0 bases from J, the gap between germline ends came to 7 bases. The germline V gene encodes CDR1 SGDLS and CDR2 YYNGEE. The length of the CDR3 is 15 residues. CDR3 in DNA: TGTGCCAGCAGCGTAGCACTAAGCTCCTACAATGAGCAGTTCTTC. Amino acids: CASSVALSSYNEQFF. The entire variable domain, with the rest obtained from reference TRBV9 and TRBJ2-1, is as follows: DSGVTQTPKHLITATGQRVTLRCSPRSGDLSVYWYQQSLDQGLQFLIQYYNGEERAKGNILERFSAQQFPDLHSELNLSSLELGDSALYFCASSVALSSYNEQFFGPGTRLTVL.

The genes are TRBV10-3 and TRBJ2-2, with TRBD2 matching over 14 bases. The CDR3 extends over 16 amino acids. Looked up from germline, CDR1 is ENHRY and CDR2 is SYGVKD. The V segment lost 11 bases and the J segment 1 base; nucleotides outside the gene matches: 6. CDR3 amino acids: CAYGTSGGLNTGELFF. In nucleotides, the CDR3 is TGTGCCTACGGGACTAGCGGGGGCCTGAACACCGGGGAGCTGTTTTTT.

V gene TRBV5-4 combines with J gene TRBJ2-5; 10 nucleotides align to TRBD2. This CDR3 has 17 amino acids. V was clipped by 0 bases and J by 1 base; unmatched bases: 6. Germline lookup yields CDR1 SGHNT and CDR2 YYREEE (reference sequence). The CDR3 bases are TGTGCCAGCAGCTTGGTTAGCGGGAGGACAAGCCAAGAGACCCAGTACTTC. Encoded protein: CASSLVSGRTSQETQYF.

The V call is TRBV7-9, the J call TRBJ2-7, with D perhaps TRBD2 (6 bases). The CDR3 loop spans 13 amino acids. V lost 5 bases and J 0 bases, leaving 8 bases between the germline ends. Looked up from germline, CDR1 is SEHNR and CDR2 is FQNEAQ (reference sequence). CDR3 DNA: TGTGCCAGCAGCCGCGGGGTCTCCTACGAGCAGTACTTC. Translating it yields CASSRGVSYEQYF.

This chain uses TRBV6-1 with TRBJ2-5; 9 nucleotides match TRBD1. In germline, CDR1 is MNHNS, CDR2 SASEGT. The CDR3 contains 18 residues. V was clipped by 4 bases and J by 0 bases; unmatched bases: 12. CDR3 coding DNA: TGTGCCAGCAGTGGGCGGACAGGGGTCGGGAGCTACCAAGAGACCCAGTACTTC. Protein sequence: CASSGRTGVGSYQETQYF.

V gene TRBV9 combines with J gene TRBJ2-2; tentative D call: TRBD1 (5 bases). Germline CDR1 SGDLS, CDR2 YYNGEE. This CDR3 has 15 residues. Trimming stripped 2 bases from V and 0 bases from J, with 8 bases between. This CDR3 is CASSVGAPNTGELFF. For the CDR3, the DNA is TGTGCCAGCAGCGTTGGGGCGCCGAACACCGGGGAGCTGTTTTTT.

The chain employs TRBV27 and TRBJ2-7; 11 positions match TRBD2. The CDR3 loop spans 13 amino acids. CDR1 and CDR2 (germline): MNHEY, SMNVEV (reference sequence). The V gene end was trimmed by 7 bases and the J gene end by 7 bases; junction bases not matched to a gene: 6. The CDR3 is CASKRLAGLEQYF. Here the CDR3 DNA reads TGTGCCAGCAAGAGACTAGCGGGGTTAGAGCAGTACTTC.

The chain has TRBV18 and TRBJ2-1, with TRBD2 matching 7 bases. This CDR3 region has 14 residues. Trimming cost V 5 bases and J 5 bases; bases outside gene matches: 6. Per the germline V gene, CDR1 is KGHSH and CDR2 is LQKENI. For the CDR3, the DNA is TGTGCCAGCTCAGGGACTAACCACGACAATGAGCAGTTCTTC. Its protein is CASSGTNHDNEQFF.